Described below is a single T cell receptor beta chain sequence and its context. V lost 4 bases, J lost 8 bases, and 14 bases stayed unmatched. Germline V lookup: CDR1 SGHRS, CDR2 YFSETQ. The CDR3 has 17 amino acids. Sequencing used immunoSEQ multiplex PCR; TCRdb keeps in-frame clones, though not all of them. Of 950,000 to 1,300,000 clones listed, 75% are singletons. These data originate in a study of shared clonotypes between healthy human individuals. Sequencing was performed on memory CD4+ T cells sorted from blood. The subset denotes: CD45RA-negative fraction. The chain joins TRBV5-1 to TRBJ1-4; 10 bases line up with TRBD1. This clonotype was obtained from a man between 18 and 29 years old in good health. In nucleotides, the CDR3 is TGCGCCAGCAGCCCCGTCCCGGGACAGGGGACAGGAGAAAAACTGTTTTTT. The encoded protein is CASSPVPGQGTGEKLFF.